Sequencing of this TCR beta chain was carried out in a study of graft-versus-host responses after intestinal transplantation. Method: immunoSEQ multiplex PCR; TCRdb's copy keeps in-frame clones and lacks some. In the table there are about 63,000 clones, roughly 90% of which are singletons. Trimming removed 0 bases from V and 6 bases from J, with 11 bases in between. CDR1 and CDR2 (germline): SGHDN, FVKESK. The CDR3 loop spans 14 amino acids. Graft specimens yielded both intraepithelial and lamina propria lymphocytes. The chain employs TRBV14 and TRBJ1-1; TRBD1 is a possible D gene (5 bases). The clonotype was recovered from a human patient who received an intestinal transplant, so some T cells may come from the graft donor. The material sequenced was ileum tissue, taken approximately 370 days after transplant. As DNA, the CDR3 is TGTGCCAGCAGCCAAGATCCCAGGGTCCCTGAAGCTTTCTTT. Its protein is CASSQDPRVPEAFF.